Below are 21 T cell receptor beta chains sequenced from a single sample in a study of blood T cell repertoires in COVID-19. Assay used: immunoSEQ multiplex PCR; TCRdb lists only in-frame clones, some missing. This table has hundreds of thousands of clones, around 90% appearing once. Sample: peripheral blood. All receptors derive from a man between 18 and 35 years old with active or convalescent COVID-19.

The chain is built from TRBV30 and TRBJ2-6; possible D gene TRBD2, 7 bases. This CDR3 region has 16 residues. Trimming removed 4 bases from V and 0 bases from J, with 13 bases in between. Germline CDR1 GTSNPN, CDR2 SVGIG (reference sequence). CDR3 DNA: TGTGCCTGGAAAAGGGGGGGCAACTCTGGGGCCAACGTCCTGACTTTC. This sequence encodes CAWKRGGNSGANVLTF. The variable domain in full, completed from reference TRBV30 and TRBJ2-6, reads SQTIHQWPATLVQPVGSPLSLECTVEGTSNPNLYWYRQAAGRGLQLLFYSVGIGQISSEVPQNLSASRPQDRQFILSSKKLLLSDSGFYLCAWKRGGNSGANVLTFGAGSRLTVL.

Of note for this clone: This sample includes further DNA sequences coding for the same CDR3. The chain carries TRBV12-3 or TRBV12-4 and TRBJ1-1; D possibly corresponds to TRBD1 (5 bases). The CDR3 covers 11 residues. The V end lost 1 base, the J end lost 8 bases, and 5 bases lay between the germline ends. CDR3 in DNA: TGTGCCAGCAGTTTAGGGACAGAAGCTTTCTTT. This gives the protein CASSLGTEAFF.

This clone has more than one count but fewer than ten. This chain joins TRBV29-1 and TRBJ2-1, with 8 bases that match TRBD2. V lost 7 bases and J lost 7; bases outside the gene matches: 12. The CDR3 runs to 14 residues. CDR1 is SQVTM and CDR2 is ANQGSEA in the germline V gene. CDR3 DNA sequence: TGCAGCGGGGAGCAAAGCGGGGGTATAAATGAGCAGTTCTTC. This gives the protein CSGEQSGGINEQFF.

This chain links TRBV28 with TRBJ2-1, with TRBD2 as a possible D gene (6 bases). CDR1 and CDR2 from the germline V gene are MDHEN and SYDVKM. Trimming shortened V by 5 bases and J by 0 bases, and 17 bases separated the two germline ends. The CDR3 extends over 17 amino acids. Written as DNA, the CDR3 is TGTGCCAGCAGTCCAGCCCTAGCGCACAGCTCCTACAATGAGCAGTTCTTC. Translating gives CASSPALAHSSYNEQFF.

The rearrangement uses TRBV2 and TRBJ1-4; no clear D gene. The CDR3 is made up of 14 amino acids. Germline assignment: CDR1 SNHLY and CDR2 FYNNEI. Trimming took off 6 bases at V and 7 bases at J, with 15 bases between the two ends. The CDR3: CASSAEALLEKLFF. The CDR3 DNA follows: TGTGCCAGCAGCGCGGAAGCCTTACTTGAAAAACTGTTTTTT.

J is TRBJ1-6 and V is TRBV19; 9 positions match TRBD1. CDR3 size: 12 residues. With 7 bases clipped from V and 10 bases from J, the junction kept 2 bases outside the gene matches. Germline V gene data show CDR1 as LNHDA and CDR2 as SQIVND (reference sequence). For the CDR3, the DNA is TGTGCCAGTAAAACAGGGGGCTCACCCCTCCACTTT. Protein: CASKTGGSPLHF. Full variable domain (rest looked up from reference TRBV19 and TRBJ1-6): DGGITQSPKYLFRKEGQNVTLSCEQNLNHDAMYWYRQDPGQGLRLIYYSQIVNDFQKGDIAEGYSVSREKKESFPLTVTSAQKNPTAFYLCASKTGGSPLHFGNGTRLTVT.

In nucleotides, the CDR3 is TGTGCCAGCAGCTTTGGGGCAGAAGCTTTCTTT. Amino acid sequence: CASSFGAEAFF. V gene TRBV5-6 combines with J gene TRBJ1-1, with a weak D call TRBD1 (5 bases). CDR1 is SGHDT and CDR2 is YYEEEE in the germline V gene. Trimming took 2 bases from V and 8 from J, leaving 7 bases between them. The CDR3 consists of 11 residues.

The CDR3, as DNA: TGTGCCAGCAGTTACTCGAACAGTCAAGAGACCCAGTACTTC. Its protein product is CASSYSNSQETQYF. The chain employs TRBV6-2 or TRBV6-3 and TRBJ2-5, with unresolved D. Germline V lookup: CDR1 MNHEY, CDR2 SVGEGT. The CDR3 is 14 residues long. Trimming pared 0 bases from V and 2 bases from J, leaving 7 bases between.

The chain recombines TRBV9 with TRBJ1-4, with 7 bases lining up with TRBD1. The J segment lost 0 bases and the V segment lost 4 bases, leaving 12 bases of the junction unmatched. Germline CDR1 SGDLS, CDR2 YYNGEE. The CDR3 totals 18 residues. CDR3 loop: CASSPWKGAQATNEKLFF. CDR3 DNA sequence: TGTGCCAGCAGCCCCTGGAAGGGGGCGCAAGCAACTAATGAAAAACTGTTTTTT. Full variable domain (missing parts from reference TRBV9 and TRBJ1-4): DSGVTQTPKHLITATGQRVTLRCSPRSGDLSVYWYQQSLDQGLQFLIQYYNGEERAKGNILERFSAQQFPDLHSELNLSSLELGDSALYFCASSPWKGAQATNEKLFFGSGTQLSVL.

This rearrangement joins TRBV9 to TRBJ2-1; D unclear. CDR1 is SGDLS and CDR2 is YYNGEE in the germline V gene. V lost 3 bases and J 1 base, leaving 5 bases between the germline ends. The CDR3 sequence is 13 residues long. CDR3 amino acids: CASSAESYNEQFF. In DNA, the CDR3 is TGTGCCAGCAGCGCGGAGTCCTACAATGAGCAGTTCTTC.

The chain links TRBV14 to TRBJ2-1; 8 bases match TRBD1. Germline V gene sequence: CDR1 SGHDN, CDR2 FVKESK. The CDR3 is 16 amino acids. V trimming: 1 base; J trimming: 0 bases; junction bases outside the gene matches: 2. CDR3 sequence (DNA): TGTGCCAGCAGCCAAGCAGGGGGCCGCTCCTACAATGAGCAGTTCTTC. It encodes CASSQAGGRSYNEQFF.

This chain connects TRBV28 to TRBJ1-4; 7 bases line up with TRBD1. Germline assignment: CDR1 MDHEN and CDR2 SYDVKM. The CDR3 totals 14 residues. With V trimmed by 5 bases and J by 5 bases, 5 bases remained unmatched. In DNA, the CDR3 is TGTGCCAGCAGTCCACCGGGACAGAATGAAAAACTGTTTTTT. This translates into CASSPPGQNEKLFF.

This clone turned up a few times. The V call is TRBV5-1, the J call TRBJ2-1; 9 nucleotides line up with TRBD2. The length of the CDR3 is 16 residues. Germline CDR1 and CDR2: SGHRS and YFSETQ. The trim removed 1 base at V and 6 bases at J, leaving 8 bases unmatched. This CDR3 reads CASSLRGGTSPNEQFF. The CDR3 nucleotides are TGCGCCAGCAGCTTGAGGGGGGGGACTAGCCCCAATGAGCAGTTCTTC.

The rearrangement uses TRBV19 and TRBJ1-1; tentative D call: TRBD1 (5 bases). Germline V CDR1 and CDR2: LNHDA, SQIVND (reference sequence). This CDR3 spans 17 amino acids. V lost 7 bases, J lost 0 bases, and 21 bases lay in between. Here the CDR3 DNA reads TGTGCCAGTAATCCCGTTGGGGCAGGGCGGATGAACACTGAAGCTTTCTTT. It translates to CASNPVGAGRMNTEAFF.

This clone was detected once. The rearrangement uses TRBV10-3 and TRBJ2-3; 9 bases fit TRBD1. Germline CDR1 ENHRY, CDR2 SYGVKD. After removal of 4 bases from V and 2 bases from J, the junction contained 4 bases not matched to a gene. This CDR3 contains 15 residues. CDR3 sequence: CAISAGTGNTDTQYF. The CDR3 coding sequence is TGTGCCATCAGTGCCGGGACAGGGAACACAGATACGCAGTATTTT.

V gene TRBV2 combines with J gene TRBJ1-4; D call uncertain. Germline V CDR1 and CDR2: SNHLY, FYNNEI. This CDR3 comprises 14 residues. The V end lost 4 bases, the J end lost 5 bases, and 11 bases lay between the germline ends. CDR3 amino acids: CASSVAGENEKLFF. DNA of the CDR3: TGTGCCAGCAGTGTGGCCGGGGAGAATGAAAAACTGTTTTTT.

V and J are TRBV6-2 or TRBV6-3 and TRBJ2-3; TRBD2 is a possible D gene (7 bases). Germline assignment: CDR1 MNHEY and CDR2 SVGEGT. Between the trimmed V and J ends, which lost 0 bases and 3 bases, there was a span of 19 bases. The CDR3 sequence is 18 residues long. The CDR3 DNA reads TGTGCCAGCAGTTACTCTCGGGGGGCCCGCCCGAGGACAGATACGCAGTATTTT. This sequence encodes CASSYSRGARPRTDTQYF.

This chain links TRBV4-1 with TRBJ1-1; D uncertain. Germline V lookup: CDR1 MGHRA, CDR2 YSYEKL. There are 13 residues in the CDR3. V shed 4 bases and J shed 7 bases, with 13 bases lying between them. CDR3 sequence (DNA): TGCGCCAGCAGCCCTACCCTGGGGAGTGAAGCTTTCTTT. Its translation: CASSPTLGSEAFF.

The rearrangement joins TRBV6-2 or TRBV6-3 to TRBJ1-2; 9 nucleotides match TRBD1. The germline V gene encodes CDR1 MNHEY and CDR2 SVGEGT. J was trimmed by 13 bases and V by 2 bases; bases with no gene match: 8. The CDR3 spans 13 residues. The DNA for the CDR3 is TGTGCCAGCAGTTACCAGGGACAGGGACAAGGCACCTTC. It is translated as CASSYQGQGQGTF.

In DNA form, the CDR3 reads TGTGCCAGCAGCTTGGGGACAGGGGATCAAGAGACCCAGTACTTC. This codes for CASSLGTGDQETQYF. V usage is TRBV5-8 and J usage is TRBJ2-5; 9 bases align to TRBD1. In germline, CDR1 is SGHTS, CDR2 YDEGEE. This CDR3 contains 15 residues. The trim removed 0 bases at V and 2 bases at J, leaving 2 bases unmatched.

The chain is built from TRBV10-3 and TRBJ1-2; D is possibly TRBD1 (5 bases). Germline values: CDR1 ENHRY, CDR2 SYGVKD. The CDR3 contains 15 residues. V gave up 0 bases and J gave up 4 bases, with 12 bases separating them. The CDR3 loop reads CAISESKGQGYGYTF. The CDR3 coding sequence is TGTGCCATCAGTGAGTCCAAGGGGCAGGGCTATGGCTACACCTTC.